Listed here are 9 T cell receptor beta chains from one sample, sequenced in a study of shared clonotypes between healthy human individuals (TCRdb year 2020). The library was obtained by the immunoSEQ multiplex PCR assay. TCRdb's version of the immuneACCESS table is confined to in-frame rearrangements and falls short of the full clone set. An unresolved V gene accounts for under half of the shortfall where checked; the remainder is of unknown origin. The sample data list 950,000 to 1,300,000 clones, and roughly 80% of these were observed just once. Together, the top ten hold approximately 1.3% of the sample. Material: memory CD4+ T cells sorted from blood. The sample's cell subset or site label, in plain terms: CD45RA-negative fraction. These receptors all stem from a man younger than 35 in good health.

CDR3 DNA: TGTGCCAGCGGTAAGCGGGAGGTCTCCTACGAGCAGTACTTC. It codes for CASGKREVSYEQYF. The chain uses TRBV6-1 and TRBJ2-7, with TRBD2 identical over 9 bases. The trim removed 8 bases at V and 0 bases at J, leaving 5 bases unmatched. Germline CDR1 is MNHNS and CDR2 is SASEGT. The CDR3 contains 14 residues.

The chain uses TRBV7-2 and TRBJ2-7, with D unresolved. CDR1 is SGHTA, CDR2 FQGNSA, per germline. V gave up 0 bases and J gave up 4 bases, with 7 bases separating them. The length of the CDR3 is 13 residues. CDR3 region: CASSLARRYEQYF. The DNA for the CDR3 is TGTGCCAGCAGCTTAGCCCGCCGTTACGAGCAGTACTTC.

DNA for the CDR3: TGTGCCAGCAGCGTAGCAGGGGATCACAATGAGCAGTTCTTC. Its translation: CASSVAGDHNEQFF. The chain couples TRBV9 to TRBJ2-1; D perhaps matches TRBD1 (6 bases). The CDR3 extends over 14 amino acids. The V end was cut by 0 bases, the J end by 5 bases, with 9 bases between. CDR1 is SGDLS, CDR2 YYNGEE, per germline. Full variable domain (rest looked up from reference TRBV9 and TRBJ2-1): DSGVTQTPKHLITATGQRVTLRCSPRSGDLSVYWYQQSLDQGLQFLIQYYNGEERAKGNILERFSAQQFPDLHSELNLSSLELGDSALYFCASSVAGDHNEQFFGPGTRLTVL.

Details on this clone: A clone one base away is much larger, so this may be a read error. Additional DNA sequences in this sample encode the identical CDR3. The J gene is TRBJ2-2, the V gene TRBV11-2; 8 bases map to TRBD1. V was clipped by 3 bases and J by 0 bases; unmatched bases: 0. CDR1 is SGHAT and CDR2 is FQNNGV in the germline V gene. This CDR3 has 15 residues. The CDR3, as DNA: TGTGCCAGCAGCTTGACAGGGGCGAACACCGGGGAGCTGTTTTTT. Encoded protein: CASSLTGANTGELFF.

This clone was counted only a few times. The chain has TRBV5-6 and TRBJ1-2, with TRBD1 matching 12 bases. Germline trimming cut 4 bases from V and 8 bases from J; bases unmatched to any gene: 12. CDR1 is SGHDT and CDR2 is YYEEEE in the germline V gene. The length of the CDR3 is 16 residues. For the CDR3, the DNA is TGTGCCAGCAGCACCGGGACAGGGGGCGTTTCGCGAGGCTACACCTTC. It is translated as CASSTGTGGVSRGYTF. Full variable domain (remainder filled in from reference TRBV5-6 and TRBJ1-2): DAGVTQSPTHLIKTRGQQVTLRCSPKSGHDTVSWYQQALGQGPQFIFQYYEEEERQRGNFPDRFSGHQFPNYSSELNVNALLLGDSALYLCASSTGTGGVSRGYTFGSGTRLTVV.

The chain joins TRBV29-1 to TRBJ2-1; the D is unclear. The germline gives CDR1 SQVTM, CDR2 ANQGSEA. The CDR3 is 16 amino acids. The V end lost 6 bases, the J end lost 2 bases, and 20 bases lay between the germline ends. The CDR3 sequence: CSVNGIAEITYNEQFF. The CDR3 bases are TGCAGCGTAAATGGTATAGCAGAGATTACCTACAATGAGCAGTTCTTC.

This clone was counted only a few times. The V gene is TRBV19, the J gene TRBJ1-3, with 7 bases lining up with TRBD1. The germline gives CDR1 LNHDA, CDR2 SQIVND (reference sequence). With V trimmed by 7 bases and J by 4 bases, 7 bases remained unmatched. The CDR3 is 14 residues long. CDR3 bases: TGTGCCAGTACTGAGACAGGGAGAGGAAACACCATATATTTT. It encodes CASTETGRGNTIYF.

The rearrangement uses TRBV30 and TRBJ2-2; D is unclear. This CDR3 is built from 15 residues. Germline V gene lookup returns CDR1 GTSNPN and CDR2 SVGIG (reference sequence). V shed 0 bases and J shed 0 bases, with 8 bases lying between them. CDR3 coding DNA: TGTGCCTGGAGTGTAGCTAAGGCGAACACCGGGGAGCTGTTTTTT. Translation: CAWSVAKANTGELFF.

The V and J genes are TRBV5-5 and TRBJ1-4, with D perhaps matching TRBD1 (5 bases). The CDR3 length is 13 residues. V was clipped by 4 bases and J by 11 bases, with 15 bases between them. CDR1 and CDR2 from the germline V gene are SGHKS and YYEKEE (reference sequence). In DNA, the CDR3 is TGTGCCAGCAGCCGGGGGGGACTGGAGAAACTGTTTTTT. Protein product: CASSRGGLEKLFF. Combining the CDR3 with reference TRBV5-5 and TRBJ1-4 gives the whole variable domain DAGVTQSPTHLIKTRGQQVTLRCSPISGHKSVSWYQQVLGQGPQFIFQYYEKEERGRGNFPDRFSARQFPNYSSELNVNALLLGDSALYLCASSRGGLEKLFFGSGTQLSVL.